This T cell receptor beta chain derives from a study of blood T cell repertoires in COVID-19. Study-level background: From T cells, B-cell-depleted T cells, or PBMCs came the material, which was cDNA or gDNA.

The CDR3 totals 13 residues. The germline V and J ends were trimmed by 8 bases and 5 bases, with 10 bases remaining between them. Germline-derived CDR1 and CDR2 are MNHNY and SVGAGI (reference sequence). Sequencing was performed with immunoSEQ multiplex PCR; in TCRdb, only in-frame clones are kept and a portion is missing. The data show roughly 180,000 clones, approximately 90% seen once. This sequence originates from a woman under 40 with active or convalescent COVID-19. The specimen was peripheral blood. This chain uses TRBV6-6 with TRBJ1-6; D call uncertain. The CDR3 region is CASLRRDNSPLHF. In DNA, the CDR3 is TGTGCCAGCCTTCGGAGGGATAATTCACCCCTCCACTTT.